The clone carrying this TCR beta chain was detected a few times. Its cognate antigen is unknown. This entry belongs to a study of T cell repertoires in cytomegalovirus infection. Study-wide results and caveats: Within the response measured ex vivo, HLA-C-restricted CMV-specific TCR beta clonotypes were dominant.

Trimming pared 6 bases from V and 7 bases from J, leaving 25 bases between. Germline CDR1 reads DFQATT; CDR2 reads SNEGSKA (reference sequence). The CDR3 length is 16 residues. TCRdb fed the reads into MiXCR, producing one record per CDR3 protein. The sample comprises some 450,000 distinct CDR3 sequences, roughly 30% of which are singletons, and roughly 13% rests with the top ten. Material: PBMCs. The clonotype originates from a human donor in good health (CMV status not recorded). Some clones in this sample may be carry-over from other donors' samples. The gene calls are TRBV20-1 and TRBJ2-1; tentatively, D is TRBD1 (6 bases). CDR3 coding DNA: TGCAGTGCCTCGAGGGCGGGCAGGGGAATGTGGAATGAGCAGTTCTTC. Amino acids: CSASRAGRGMWNEQFF.